This TCR beta chain originates from a study of beta chain features in type 1 diabetes (dated by TCRdb to 2017 to 2018). Turning to the overall study: No differences in mean age, gender distribution, total cell number or subset yield were found between patients and healthy donors. A total of 100 million to 140 million sorted cells were examined across all samples, and the number of cells per subset was strongly correlated with RNA yield. In the study, recently diagnosed type 1 diabetes patients and matched healthy donors were compared on the TCRB repertoires of their sorted circulating CD4+ T cell subsets. Whereas all 30 or so donors provided naive and central memory subsets, regulatory and stem cell-like memory subsets were isolated from just 8 patients and roughly eight healthy donors. Study-level results and caveats: Naive, central memory and regulatory TCRB repertoires appeared to be more similar among patients than among healthy donors. Type 1 diabetes patients showed a moderate but significant shortening of TCRB CDR3 length in all four CD4+ subsets. Because cDNA rather than genomic DNA was sequenced, highly expressing activated cells could have been over-represented, although no difference in activation and CD3 levels was found between groups. At VDJ recombination sites, patients with type 1 diabetes made fewer insertions and deleted more nucleotides, a pattern implying thymic rearrangement abnormalities. PCR might favor shorter templates, but patient and control samples were amplified and corrected together, so any skew would affect both groups equally. Because the HLA sub-analyses included only small numbers of individuals, any influence of HLA type on TCRB rearrangement was left unresolved.

From each donor, a single peripheral blood sample of 90 to 150 mL on average was drawn into heparinised tubes. A BD FACSAria II was used to sort naive, central memory, regulatory and stem cell-like memory CD4+ T cells with a panel that included CD45RO, CCR7, CD25, CD127, CD95 and CD27. Purity was above 95% for every sorted population. Right away, PBMCs were isolated by Lymphoprep density gradient centrifugation and were stained directly, with no culture step. Samples were stained and sorted in pairs, with one healthy donor and one patient per experiment, so that batch effects were minimized. After removal of 4 bases from V and 4 bases from J, the junction retains 9 bases not matched to a gene. CDR1 and CDR2, per the germline V gene, are SGHRS and YFSETQ. Inclusive of the bounding cysteine and phenylalanine, the CDR3 is 15 residues long. Only the CDR3 part of the read is kept: 45 bases, read in frame from the first base.

The High Capacity cDNA Reverse Transcription Kit was used to reverse transcribe all of the isolated RNA, meaning that expressed TCRB transcripts were what got sequenced. Naive, central memory and regulatory T cell samples underwent deep immunoSEQ sequencing, averaging around 3.6 million total reads per sample. After sorted cells were lysed in RLT buffer, RNA was extracted with DNase-treated RNeasy Micro or Mini kits, with the choice depending on cell number. Each cell subset was processed separately to prevent cross-contamination, with patient and healthy donor samples processed together. Using the immunoSEQ multiplex PCR, TCRB sequences were amplified from cDNA into 87-bp fragments spanning the CDR3 region. Sequencing of the amplicons was done on the Illumina HiSeq platform. Per the authors' processing: PCR bias was corrected computationally using synthetic template baselines, and reads within Hamming distance 2 were collapsed, with unmergeable singletons discarded. Reads were aligned against IMGT so that V, D and J genes, CDR3 length and insertions or deletions at six rearrangement sites could be assigned. Within each subset, clonotype counts were normalized to sorted cell number, and only after that were true diversity and Gini coefficients computed with the tcR R package. Repertoire sharing was quantified using the overlap coefficient calculated on TCRB nucleotide sequences. TCRdb limited this immuneACCESS table to in-frame rearrangements with V and J called. A share of clones is missing; checked studies link under half to unresolved V genes, and the rest is unexplained. The V and J calls and clone size are taken from that table; D and trimming were inferred from the DNA. The sample includes roughly 150,000 clones, with 8.5% to 10% observed a single time. The ten largest account for roughly 0.7% of the sample.

This clone was detected a few times. Its antigen specificity is not known. Per-nucleotide qualities are absent, and no much larger clonotype sits a single base away. The sample consisted of central memory CD4+ T cells from blood. This clonotype originated in a woman in her twenties or thirties with type 1 diabetes. This sequence uses TRBV5-1 and TRBJ2-5; 8 bases in between match TRBD2. The nucleotides read TGCGCCAGCAGCAGACCCGGACGGGGGGGAGAGACCCAGTACTTC. The resulting protein is CASSRPGRGGETQYF.